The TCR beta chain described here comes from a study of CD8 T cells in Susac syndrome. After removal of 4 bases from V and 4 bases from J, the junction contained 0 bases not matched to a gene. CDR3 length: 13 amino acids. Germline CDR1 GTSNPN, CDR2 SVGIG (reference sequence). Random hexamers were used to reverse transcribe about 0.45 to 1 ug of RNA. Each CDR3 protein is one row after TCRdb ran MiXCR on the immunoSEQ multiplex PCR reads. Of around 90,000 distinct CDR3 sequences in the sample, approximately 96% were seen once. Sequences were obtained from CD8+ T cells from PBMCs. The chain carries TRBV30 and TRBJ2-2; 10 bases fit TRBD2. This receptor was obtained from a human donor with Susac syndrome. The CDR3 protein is CAWTSGGTGELFF. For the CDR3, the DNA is TGTGCCTGGACTAGCGGGGGCACCGGGGAGCTGTTTTTT.